This T cell receptor (beta chain) was found in a study of T cell responses to AZD1222 COVID-19 vaccine. Study-level results: With two AZD1222 doses given, Spike-specific TCR breadth and depth both rose. The span of vaccine-associated CD4 TCRs extended across spike, with dominance at 160-218 and 743-854.

Generated by immunoSEQ multiplex PCR, the TCRdb table keeps only in-frame clones and is missing some. The sample has about 170,000 clones, just under 95% seen once. V was clipped by 0 bases and J by 5 bases, with 8 bases between them. CDR3 length: 13 amino acids. Per the germline V gene, CDR1 is SGHRS and CDR2 is YFSETQ. Of note for this clone: The antigen is unknown.

Specimen: peripheral blood, collected on day 0 of AZD1222 vaccination. The TCR was taken from an adult in good health. The chain uses TRBV5-1 and TRBJ1-1, with D perhaps TRBD1 (5 bases). The CDR3 DNA follows: TGCGCCAGCAGCTTGGCGGGGGTAACTGAAGCTTTCTTT. It translates to CASSLAGVTEAFF.